This T cell receptor beta chain emerged from a study of blood T cell repertoires in COVID-19. Study summary: Spain, Italy and the United States supplied samples that represented acute and convalescent COVID-19. The cDNA or gDNA used as material had been derived from T cells, B-cell-depleted T cells, or PBMCs.

In the study's own analysis: Amplification of reference gene primers provided the estimated nucleated cell counts. The table came from immunoSEQ multiplex PCR; TCRdb's copy has only in-frame clones and leaves some out. V, J and clone size were drawn from that table, and D and trimming were deduced from the DNA. This table has about half a million clones, approximately 92% appearing once. With 0 bases removed from V and 4 bases from J, the gap between germline ends came to 16 bases. CDR1 and CDR2 (germline): SGDLS, YYNGEE. The CDR3 contains 16 residues. This clonotype was obtained from a man aged 18 to 30 with COVID-19, enrolled during active disease. The genes are TRBV9 and TRBJ1-2; D gene unclear. The sample taken for sequencing was peripheral blood. The CDR3 is CASSVDPVSIGYGYTF. Here the CDR3 DNA reads TGTGCCAGCAGCGTAGACCCGGTATCAATCGGCTATGGCTACACCTTC.